This passage covers 22 T cell receptor beta chains from one sample sequenced in a study of Graves' ophthalmopathy and Graves' hyperthyroidism (dated by TCRdb to the late 2010s). Sequencing relied on an Illumina HiSeq 2000. For repertoire sequencing, TCR beta CDR3 regions were amplified from RNA transcripts. A first-round RT-PCR used HTBI primers with the Qiagen OneStep RT-PCR kit, followed by a second-round multiplex PCR, size selection and purification. The public reads were run again by TCRdb, first through fastp at Q25 and then through MiXCR, and only productive beta chains were kept. Entries are consolidated by CDR3 protein sequence, retaining the most common genes and DNA. Counted in this sample were just over 600,000 distinct CDR3 sequences; 20% to 25% of them appeared once. Together, the top ten hold approximately 6.9% of the sample. Sequenced sample: peripheral blood. All receptors derive from a woman under 30 with stable Graves' hyperthyroidism. Some clones in this sample may be carry-over from other donors' samples. Donor details come from another sample of the same person, matched by shared clones.

This clonotype was seen a handful of times. The genes are TRBV29-1 and TRBJ2-2; no clear D gene. In germline, CDR1 is SQVTM, CDR2 ANQGSEA. V lost 3 bases and J 7 bases, leaving 6 bases between the germline ends. CDR3 size: 11 residues. In nucleotides, the CDR3 is TGCAGCGTTGATTCTCGCGGGGAGCTGTTTTTT. It specifies CSVDSRGELFF.

The chain links TRBV11-2 to TRBJ2-7, with a weak D call TRBD1 (6 bases). Per germline, CDR1 SGHAT and CDR2 FQNNGV. Trimming took 4 bases from V and 2 from J, leaving 18 bases between them. The CDR3 covers 16 residues. CDR3 sequence: CASSSGTGKGTYEQYF. The CDR3 nucleotides read TGTGCCAGCAGCTCTGGAACAGGGAAAGGTACCTACGAGCAGTACTTC.

This CDR3 reads CASSLGETVFYEQYF. DNA of the CDR3: TGTGCCAGCTCACTGGGGGAGACAGTTTTCTACGAGCAGTACTTC. J is TRBJ2-7 and V is TRBV18; D possibly matches TRBD1 or TRBD2 (5 bases each). Trimming removed 4 bases from V and 3 bases from J, with 16 bases in between. CDR3 length equals 15 residues. The germline V gene has CDR1 KGHSH and CDR2 LQKENI. Based on the CDR3 plus reference TRBV18 and TRBJ2-7, the full variable domain is NAGVMQNPRHLVRRRGQEARLRCSPMKGHSHVYWYRQLPEEGLKFMVYLQKENIIDESGMPKERFSAEFPKEGPSILRIQQVVRGDSAAYFCASSLGETVFYEQYFGPGTRLTVT.

This rearrangement joins TRBV5-1 to TRBJ2-2, with D hard to call. This CDR3 has 15 amino acids. V lost 0 bases to trimming and J lost 3 bases, with 9 bases between them. The germline CDR1 and CDR2 sequences are SGHRS and YFSETQ. Written as DNA, the CDR3 is TGCGCCAGCAGCTTGGGCCAGGTTGACACCGGGGAGCTGTTTTTT. It yields the protein CASSLGQVDTGELFF. The variable domain in full, with the rest retrieved from reference TRBV5-1 and TRBJ2-2, is KAGVTQTPRYLIKTRGQQVTLSCSPISGHRSVSWYQQTPGQGLQFLFEYFSETQRNKGNFPGRFSGRQFSNSRSEMNVSTLELGDSALYLCASSLGQVDTGELFFGEGSRLTVL.

The chain has TRBV6-5 and TRBJ2-2, with D unclear. CDR1 and CDR2 from the germline V gene are MNHEY and SVGAGI. CDR3 length equals 13 residues. V shed 6 bases and J shed 7 bases, with 12 bases lying between them. CDR3 sequence: CASRYPESGELFF. The CDR3 region has the DNA TGTGCCAGCAGGTACCCCGAGAGCGGGGAGCTGTTTTTT.

This clonotype was seen at least ten times. The genes are TRBV6-5 and TRBJ2-7, with D possibly being TRBD1 (5 bases). V shed 0 bases and J shed 1 base, with 13 bases lying between them. The V gene's germline CDR1 is MNHEY and CDR2 SVGAGI. The CDR3 spans 16 residues. The DNA of the CDR3 is TGTGCCAGCAGTTACTCGACTCAGGGAACGTCCTACGAGCAGTACTTC. Translating it yields CASSYSTQGTSYEQYF.

Concerning this clonotype itself: A much larger clone differs by one base, so this may be a read error. Given the absence of the conserved phenylalanine or tryptophan at the CDR3 end, a read error is likely. The J gene is TRBJ1-1, the V gene TRBV27, with TRBD1 identical over 8 bases. J gave up 1 base and V 9 bases, and 4 bases lay outside the gene matches. The length of the CDR3 is 13 residues. Germline values: CDR1 MNHEY, CDR2 SMNVEV (reference sequence). CDR3 loop: CASPTGANTEAFY. CDR3 nucleotides: TGTGCCAGTCCGACAGGGGCGAACACTGAAGCTTTCTAT.

In its sample, this clonotype was seen a few times. The V call is TRBV9, the J call TRBJ2-4; TRBD2 is a possible D gene (6 bases). V was shortened by 3 bases and J by 0 bases, with 10 bases between the two germline ends. The CDR3 is 15 amino acids. Germline V gene data show CDR1 as SGDLS and CDR2 as YYNGEE. The CDR3 region is CASSAGGVAKNIQYF. The CDR3 DNA reads TGTGCCAGCAGCGCCGGGGGAGTAGCCAAAAACATTCAGTACTTC.

Only a few counts were recorded for this clonotype. The V and J genes are TRBV10-3 and TRBJ2-7, with 12 bases that match TRBD1. The CDR3 runs to 14 residues. Germline V gene data show CDR1 as ENHRY and CDR2 as SYGVKD. V dropped 6 bases and J dropped 5; count of bases not matched to a gene: 5. The CDR3 DNA reads TGTGCCATCAGATTGGGACAGGGGGCAAACGAGCAGTACTTC. Its translation: CAIRLGQGANEQYF.

This clonotype was observed many times. V usage is TRBV5-5 and J usage is TRBJ1-3; D is unclear. This CDR3 comprises 16 residues. V shed 1 base and J shed 0 bases, with 11 bases lying between them. The germline V gene has CDR1 SGHKS and CDR2 YYEKEE (reference sequence). CDR3 coding DNA: TGTGCCAGCAGCTTGTATTGGAGCGACTCTGGAAACACCATATATTTT. It yields the protein CASSLYWSDSGNTIYF.

The genes are TRBV6-5 and TRBJ1-1; 7 nucleotides line up with TRBD1. V trimming: 2 bases; J trimming: 1 base; junction bases outside the gene matches: 4. This CDR3 is built from 15 residues. Germline lookup yields CDR1 MNHEY and CDR2 SVGAGI. CDR3 sequence reads: CASSYTYRGNTEAFF. The DNA for the CDR3 is TGTGCCAGCAGTTACACTTACAGGGGGAACACTGAAGCTTTCTTT.

This clonotype was observed at least ten times. V usage is TRBV6-5 and J usage is TRBJ1-6; maybe TRBD1 (5 bases). This CDR3 comprises 15 residues. V lost 0 bases and J lost 5, with 8 bases in between. In germline, CDR1 is MNHEY, CDR2 SVGAGI. CDR3 residues: CASSYSHRNNSPLHF. In DNA, the CDR3 is TGTGCCAGCAGTTACTCTCACAGGAATAATTCACCCCTCCACTTT.

This clonotype appeared a few times. The V call is TRBV6-1, the J call TRBJ2-5; the D gene is possibly TRBD1 (5 bases). The CDR3 contains 15 residues. CDR1 is MNHNS, CDR2 SASEGT, per germline. Trimming removed 1 base at V and 4 bases at J, with 13 bases between. For the CDR3, the DNA is TGTGCCAGCAGTGAAGGACCCTCAAGGGGAGAGACCCAGTACTTC. Translation: CASSEGPSRGETQYF.

This clonotype has at least ten counts. The rearrangement joins TRBV7-2 to TRBJ1-6, with D uncertain. The V gene's germline CDR1 is SGHTA and CDR2 FQGNSA. V lost 1 base to trimming and J lost 6 bases, with 7 bases between them. This CDR3 is built from 14 residues. The CDR3 DNA follows: TGTGCCAGCAGCTTAGGGGTTGGTAATTCACCCCTCCACTTT. Its translation: CASSLGVGNSPLHF.

This clonotype was seen at least ten times. CDR3 amino acids: CSVLRSTGELFF. The CDR3 DNA reads as TGCAGCGTACTTAGGAGTACCGGGGAGCTGTTTTTT. J is TRBJ2-2 and V is TRBV29-1; D ambiguous. The V end lost 6 bases, the J end lost 5 bases, and 10 bases lay between the germline ends. The CDR3 is made up of 12 amino acids. Germline V CDR1 and CDR2: SQVTM, ANQGSEA.

This clonotype was observed many times. Its ends do not fully match the called genes, so a read error is possible. The chain has TRBV12-3 or TRBV12-4 and TRBJ1-1, with D unresolved. The CDR3 runs to 12 residues. DNA of the CDR3: TGTGTAAGTGGTTCCATGAACACTGAAGCTCTCTTT. It codes for CVSGSMNTEALF.

This CDR3 reads CASSLTQGPSGTEAFF. The CDR3 region has the DNA TGCGCCAGCAGCTTGACGCAGGGGCCGTCGGGCACTGAAGCTTTCTTT. The genes are TRBV5-1 and TRBJ1-1, with D possibly being TRBD1 (6 bases). The CDR3 spans 16 residues. CDR1 SGHRS and CDR2 YFSETQ come from the germline V gene. The ends were cut back, 1 base at V and 4 bases at J, with 17 bases in the middle.

In this sample, this clonotype turned up many times. The chain employs TRBV9 and TRBJ1-3; D is ambiguous. The germline V and J ends were trimmed by 4 bases and 0 bases, with 17 bases remaining between them. The CDR3 is made up of 17 amino acids. Germline V CDR1 and CDR2: SGDLS, YYNGEE. The CDR3 DNA sequence: TGTGCCAGCAGCCCTCTCCCGAGGGTGATCTCTGGAAACACCATATATTTT. Translated, it gives CASSPLPRVISGNTIYF.

This clonotype showed up many times. This chain joins TRBV14 and TRBJ1-1; 8 bases fit TRBD1. There are 13 residues in the CDR3. Germline assignment: CDR1 SGHDN and CDR2 FVKESK. The ends lost 0 bases at V and 11 bases at J; junction bases unmatched: 5. CDR3 region: CASSQDRTGMAFF. The CDR3 nucleotides are TGTGCCAGCAGCCAAGATCGGACAGGGATGGCTTTCTTT.

This clonotype was seen repeatedly, ten times or more. The rearrangement links TRBV11-2 to TRBJ2-7; a possible D gene is TRBD1 (5 bases). There are 13 residues in the CDR3. Germline lookup yields CDR1 SGHAT and CDR2 FQNNGV. V lost 3 bases and J lost 3, with 9 bases in between. The CDR3, as DNA: TGTGCCAGCAGCTTCGACAGTGACTACGAGCAGTACTTC. Its protein is CASSFDSDYEQYF.

This clonotype was found a few times. V is TRBV27 and J is TRBJ1-2; tentative D call: TRBD1 (5 bases). This CDR3 contains 11 residues. V was shortened by 6 bases and J by 4 bases, with 6 bases between the two germline ends. Per germline, CDR1 MNHEY and CDR2 SMNVEV (reference sequence). The CDR3 is CASRGTYGYTF. The CDR3 nucleotides are TGTGCCAGCAGGGGGACCTATGGCTACACCTTC.

This clonotype was detected ten times or more. V is TRBV20-1 and J is TRBJ1-1; D may be TRBD1 (6 bases). This CDR3 contains 13 residues. Germline CDR1 reads DFQATT; CDR2 reads SNEGSKA (reference sequence). V was shortened by 4 bases and J by 2 bases, with 11 bases between the two germline ends. The chain's CDR3 is CSATAGGNTEAFF. The CDR3 DNA reads TGCAGTGCTACAGCGGGGGGCAACACTGAAGCTTTCTTT.